This T cell receptor beta chain derives from a study of regulatory T cells in long-lasting Graves disease. Whole-study context: The definition of persistent Graves' disease was over 5 years of antithyroid drugs with positive TSH receptor antibodies.

A few counts support this clonotype. One junction end disagrees with the germline gene, perhaps due to a read error. Investigators prepared the TCR beta libraries by applying iRepertoire HTBI primers and Arm-PCR of CDR3 regions. TCRdb independently ran MiXCR on the multiplex PCR reads; one entry per CDR3 protein. The table includes about 470,000 distinct CDR3 sequences, about a fifth detected once. This CDR3 region has 15 residues. CDR1 SGHAT and CDR2 FQDESV come from the germline V gene (reference sequence). Time point defined: persistent/refractory GD, antithyroid drugs over 5 years with positive TRAb. Researchers made the TCR library from RNA that was extracted from PBMCs. Graves' disease diagnosis was established per American Thyroid Association guidelines.

The specimen comprised peripheral blood mononuclear cells (PBMCs), sampled when the disease was refractory, from a patient treated with antithyroid drugs. The rearrangement links TRBV11-1 to TRBJ1-1, with D possibly TRBD1 on 5 matching bases. This TCR was recovered from a female donor with Graves disease. The CDR3 sequence: CASSQDVRVDTEAFF. In DNA, the CDR3 is TGCGCCAGCAGCCAAGATGTCAGGGTTGACACTGAAGCTTTCTTT.